This TCR beta chain was recorded in a study of neurological immune-mediated disorders (dated 2019 in TCRdb). About the full investigation: The study compared peripheral blood TCR-beta repertoires of HTLV-I-associated myelopathy (HAM/TSP) patients, multiple sclerosis patients and healthy controls using UMI-based sequencing. The cohort included some 70 subjects: some 15 with HAM/TSP, around 34 with multiple sclerosis, and 20 healthy controls. The roughly 110 TCR-beta libraries included longitudinal samples, technical triplicates and paired sorted CD4+ and CD8+ T-cell subsets alongside PBMC samples.

cDNA was synthesized by template-switch 5'RACE using a primer carrying a 10-nucleotide random unique molecular identifier by which each TCR transcript was tagged. Over 170 million TCR-beta sequences, covering 15-18 subjects, were produced in each sequencing run. Total RNA was extracted with the RNeasy kit. Using the KAPA Real-time Library Amplification kit, TCR-beta VDJ regions were amplified with primers for the TCR constant region and the 5'RACE anchor. A first PCR added sample indexes and Illumina adaptors, and a second PCR then raised library yield. After purification with Ampure beads, the TCR product of roughly 650 bp was size-selected on a 2% E-gel SizeSelection system. Library quality was checked on a Bioanalyzer, concentration was measured with Qubit, and libraries were quantified with the Kapa Library Quantification kit before pooling. An Illumina HiSeq 2500 sequenced the libraries paired-end 2 x 150 bp. To increase sequence diversity, roughly 24-31% phiX was spiked into each library pool. As for the authors' bioinformatics: The quality-filtered reads were processed with the UMI-based MiGEC pipeline, whose error correction step removed more than 80% of the raw TCR sequences. IMGT germline references were used for aligning VDJ genes, and each clonotype was defined as a unique CDR3 amino acid sequence together with its V-J genes. VDJtools evaluated clonal expansion, Shannon diversity and CDR3 relatedness (CalcPairwiseDistances, ClusterSamples); CLCbio workbench built phylogenetic trees. Using coefficient-of-variation modelling across technical triplicates, the study counted a clone as expanded if it had at least 8 unique UMIs. Using fastp trimming at Q25 and MiXCR clonotype assembly, TCRdb reanalyzed the public sequencing data and kept in-frame beta chains. Identical CDR3 protein sequences are pooled into one entry, listed with their most common genes and DNA. TCRdb's processing, not the authors', yielded these V and J calls. This sample has some 77,000 distinct CDR3 sequences in its table, and 9.4% of those were observed once. The biggest ten clones account for about 1.7% of the sample.

General findings and caveats noted by the study authors: The highest TCR clonal expansion was observed in HAM/TSP patients, whereas the lowest was observed in MS patients, even when compared with healthy controls. Across subjects, expanded clones never shared an identical CDR3 amino acid sequence, which suggests that the TCR-beta repertoires in every group were private.

The healthy controls were volunteers from a blood bank in Maryland, USA. For unsorted PBMC libraries, 2 million PBMCs were used after storage in RNAlater at -80 degrees C until RNA extraction. Peripheral blood underwent Ficoll-Hypaque density gradient centrifugation to isolate PBMCs, which were then cryopreserved in liquid nitrogen. The sample holds many counts of this clonotype. Its specific antigen is unknown. The sample holds no much larger clone one base away, and base qualities are not on file. From cysteine to phenylalanine, the CDR3 is 14 amino acids long. The kept DNA is CDR3 alone, 42 bases in frame from the first base. Via the germline V gene, CDR1 is MNHEY and CDR2 SVGAGI. Trimming leaves V shorter by 6 bases and J shorter by 5 bases, with the junction holding 8 bases beyond the gene matches.

The chain employs TRBV6-5 and TRBJ2-7; TRBD1 lines up with 9 middle nucleotides. This sequence originates from a man aged 45-65 years in good health. Specimen: PBMCs. The CDR3 here reads CASSLWTGANEQYF. The sequenced DNA is TGTGCCAGCAGCTTATGGACAGGGGCTAACGAGCAGTACTTC.